A selection of T cell receptor beta chains follows, all from one sample in a study of beta chain features in type 1 diabetes. Profiled with immunoSEQ multiplex PCR; TCRdb holds only in-frame clones, not every one. Of 150,000 to 200,000 clones in the sample, approximately 9% were seen once. Specimen: central memory CD4+ T cells from blood. These TCRs come from a woman aged 18-30 years in good health. CDR3s include the opening cysteine and the closing phenylalanine or tryptophan. Not all rows give a size; the values are once, few, many and, for expanded clones, a class.

V	J	size	CDR3
TRBV6-5	TRBJ2-3	few	CASRGGGYTQYF
TRBV5-1	TRBJ2-3	NA	CASSQDTADTQYF
TRBV7-6	TRBJ2-7	NA	CASSPESWASYEQYF
TRBV7-9	TRBJ2-3	NA	CASSQGLTTDTQYF
TRBV4-1	TRBJ1-2	many	CASSPGQGGRRGYGYTF
TRBV30	TRBJ2-7	NA	CAWSVTLGGNEQYF
TRBV5-4	TRBJ2-1	few	CASSLAGSSYNEQFF
TRBV4-1	TRBJ2-7	many	CASSQDRGAALSEQYF
TRBV5-6	TRBJ2-6	NA	CASSPGGSYGANVLTF
TRBV6-6	TRBJ1-5	few	CASSPPGQGNQPQHF
TRBV29-1	TRBJ2-4	few	CSVEDGRGNIQYF
TRBV18	TRBJ1-1	few	CASSPLVGGAFF
TRBV4-1	TRBJ1-6	few	CASSRIGTDNSPLHF
TRBV6-5	TRBJ2-7	NA	CASRNTYEQYF
TRBV5-1	TRBJ1-1	few	CASSFEDSQGAFF
TRBV11-2	TRBJ2-7	NA	CASSPSWSKDEQYF
TRBV2	TRBJ2-1	few	CASTQGLAGDTEQFF
TRBV30	TRBJ2-1	few	CAWSAGGGWKEQFF
TRBV5-1	TRBJ1-2	NA	CASSTGGAGYGYTF
TRBV2	TRBJ1-5	NA	CASSGQGKGQPQHF
TRBV11-2	TRBJ2-1	NA	CASSHYRGERREVPFF
TRBV9	TRBJ1-1	NA	CASGNRGNTEAFF
TRBV9	TRBJ2-1	NA	CASSMLAGSYNEQFF
TRBV7-3	TRBJ2-1	NA	CASSLTLASLRDEQFF